Below are 23 T cell receptor beta chains sequenced from a single sample in a study of blood T cell repertoires in COVID-19. Profiled with immunoSEQ multiplex PCR; TCRdb holds only in-frame clones, not every one. The profile covers 350,000 or so clones, with 70% to 90% appearing a single time and 1.6% taken by the ten largest. Material for sequencing was peripheral blood. These receptors were collected from a woman in her thirties with COVID-19, enrolled during active disease.

This clone was counted once. Other DNA sequences of this sample code for an identical CDR3. The chain is built from TRBV28 and TRBJ1-4, with 8 bases aligning to TRBD1. The germline gives CDR1 MDHEN, CDR2 SYDVKM. The CDR3 extends over 15 amino acids. V lost 3 bases and J lost 8; bases outside the gene matches: 8. The CDR3 DNA is TGTGCCAGCAGTTTGGGGGGGACAGGCGGGGAAAAACTGTTTTTT. As protein: CASSLGGTGGEKLFF.

The genes are TRBV4-3 and TRBJ1-2; D is unresolved. Between the trimmed V and J ends, which lost 0 bases and 3 bases, there was a span of 11 bases. The CDR3 has 15 residues. Germline loops: CDR1 LGHNA, CDR2 YSLEER. The CDR3 bases are TGCGCCAGCAGCCAAGATAACTCAGCGTACTATGGCTACACCTTC. Protein: CASSQDNSAYYGYTF.

The genes are TRBV27 and TRBJ2-3, with 7 positions matching TRBD1. Germline values: CDR1 MNHEY, CDR2 SMNVEV (reference sequence). The CDR3 covers 17 residues. The V and J ends lost 4 bases and 1 base, in that order; junction bases with no gene match: 11. In DNA, the CDR3 is TGTGCCAGCAGTTACAGGACAGGTTCCATGGGCACAGATACGCAGTATTTT. This translates into CASSYRTGSMGTDTQYF.

The J gene is TRBJ2-3, the V gene TRBV7-3, with 9 bases that match TRBD2. This CDR3 is built from 16 residues. V lost 1 base, J lost 4 bases, and 6 bases stayed unmatched. Germline CDR1 and CDR2: SGHTA and FQGTGA. CDR3 in DNA: TGTGCCAGCAGCTTAAAGGCGGGGGGGCCGGCAGATACGCAGTATTTT. The encoded protein is CASSLKAGGPADTQYF.

The V call is TRBV15, the J call TRBJ2-7; weak D call: TRBD1 (5 bases). CDR1 is LNHNV and CDR2 is YYDKDF in the germline V gene (reference sequence). The CDR3 sequence is 14 residues long. Trimming pared 1 base from V and 4 bases from J, leaving 11 bases between. DNA of the CDR3: TGTGCCACCAGCAGAGGAACAGGCGAATACGAGCAGTACGTC. Amino acids: CATSRGTGEYEQYV.

The V call is TRBV24-1, the J call TRBJ2-1; D is ambiguous. The germline gives CDR1 KGHDR, CDR2 SFDVKD. V was pared by 5 bases and J by 10 bases, with 11 bases between. The CDR3 contains 12 residues. The CDR3 bases are TGTGCCACCAGTGCAGACACAGCAGAGCAGTTCTTC. Its protein is CATSADTAEQFF.

V and J are TRBV5-1 and TRBJ1-2; maybe TRBD1 (6 bases). From germline, CDR1 is SGHRS and CDR2 YFSETQ. The CDR3 has 14 residues. Trimming took off 0 bases at V and 4 bases at J, with 10 bases between the two ends. CDR3 DNA sequence: TGCGCCAGCAGCTTGGCTACAGGGCCCTATGGCTACACCTTC. Protein sequence: CASSLATGPYGYTF.

The chain carries TRBV4-1 and TRBJ2-7, with 9 bases fitting TRBD1. CDR1 is MGHRA and CDR2 is YSYEKL in the germline V gene. The CDR3 has 14 amino acids. Trimming took 3 bases from V and 7 from J; bases not matched to a gene: 7. As DNA, the CDR3 is TGCGCCAGCAGCCAGATACAGGGGGCGAGGGAGCAGTACTTC. It yields the protein CASSQIQGAREQYF.

The gene calls are TRBV19 and TRBJ1-2, with TRBD1 identical over 7 bases. Per germline, CDR1 LNHDA and CDR2 SQIVND (reference sequence). V trimming: 6 bases; J trimming: 4 bases; junction bases outside the gene matches: 17. The CDR3 has 17 residues. CDR3 loop: CASSLTDRVPRLYGYTF. The DNA for the CDR3 is TGTGCCAGTAGCCTAACCGACAGGGTACCCCGCCTCTATGGCTACACCTTC.

This sequence joins TRBV23-1 and TRBJ1-4; D gene ambiguous. TRBV23-1 is labeled an ORF, and its function is uncertain. Trimming removed 3 bases from V and 4 bases from J, with 15 bases in between. This CDR3 has 16 residues. The CDR3 spells CASSHPEGRINEKLFF. CDR3 nucleotide sequence: TGCGCCAGCAGTCACCCCGAGGGCAGGATTAATGAAAAACTGTTTTTT.

This sequence joins TRBV11-3 and TRBJ2-7; 7 bases match TRBD2. The trim removed 8 bases at V and 3 bases at J, leaving 13 bases unmatched. The CDR3 covers 15 residues. Germline assignment: CDR1 SGHNT and CDR2 YENEEA. This chain's CDR3 is CASRGVEDSNYEQYF. The CDR3 DNA is TGTGCCAGCCGGGGGGTTGAGGACTCGAACTACGAGCAGTACTTC.

This clone was seen only a few times. The chain employs TRBV4-2 and TRBJ2-5; TRBD1 might be the D (5 bases). The CDR3 runs 16 residues. The ends were cut back, 4 bases at V and 1 base at J, with 16 bases in the middle. Germline V gives CDR1 LGHNA, CDR2 YNFKEQ. For the CDR3, the DNA is TGTGCCAGCAGCCCAACAGGACGGACAATCCAAGAGACCCAGTACTTC. Encoded protein: CASSPTGRTIQETQYF.

This clone was seen a single time. The J gene is TRBJ1-2, the V gene TRBV3-1 (or the pseudogene TRBV3-2); TRBD1 might be the D (5 bases). The germline V gene has CDR1 LGHDT and CDR2 YNNKEL (reference sequence). V was shortened by 8 bases and J by 5 bases, with 18 bases between the two germline ends. The CDR3 runs to 14 residues. The CDR3 DNA reads as TGTGCCAGCCAGGGACGGGGGTCGAGGTATGGCTACACCTTC. It specifies CASQGRGSRYGYTF.

V gene TRBV5-5 combines with J gene TRBJ1-6; TRBD1 is a possible D gene (6 bases). The V and J ends lost 2 bases and 5 bases respectively, with 11 bases between them. Germline values: CDR1 SGHKS, CDR2 YYEKEE (reference sequence). The CDR3 consists of 15 residues. The CDR3 loop reads CASSLRTADNSPLHF. CDR3 DNA sequence: TGTGCCAGCAGCTTAAGGACAGCCGATAATTCACCCCTCCACTTT.

This chain uses TRBV5-1 with TRBJ2-3; TRBD1 is a possible D gene (6 bases). CDR3 length equals 17 residues. V lost 5 bases, J lost 0 bases, and 19 bases lay in between. Germline assignment: CDR1 SGHRS and CDR2 YFSETQ. The DNA of the CDR3 is TGCGCCAGCAGATGGGGCTGGACAGACCCTAGCACAGATACGCAGTATTTT. This encodes CASRWGWTDPSTDTQYF.

The chain employs TRBV4-2 and TRBJ2-6, with D possibly being TRBD1 (6 bases). V lost 0 bases, J lost 3 bases, and 12 bases lay in between. CDR3 size: 17 residues. From germline, CDR1 is LGHNA and CDR2 YNFKEQ. The CDR3 protein is CASSQEGSGDGANVLTF. CDR3 DNA sequence: TGTGCCAGCAGCCAAGAGGGTTCAGGGGATGGGGCCAACGTCCTGACTTTC.

This clone has a single count. The chain has TRBV2 and TRBJ1-2, with D uncertain. The CDR3 is 14 amino acids. With 6 bases removed from V and 1 base from J, the gap between germline ends came to 12 bases. Germline CDR1 SNHLY, CDR2 FYNNEI. CDR3 in amino acids: CASSPQMVNYGYTF. CDR3 DNA sequence: TGTGCCAGCAGCCCTCAGATGGTTAACTATGGCTACACCTTC.

The chain uses TRBV28 and TRBJ2-3, with D unresolved. Trimming removed 5 bases at V and 2 bases at J, with 5 bases between. CDR1 is MDHEN, CDR2 SYDVKM, per germline. This CDR3 contains 12 residues. Here the CDR3 reads CASSIDTDTQYF. CDR3 sequence (DNA): TGTGCCAGCAGTATAGACACAGATACGCAGTATTTT. Filled out from reference TRBV28 and TRBJ2-3, the complete variable domain reads DVKVTQSSRYLVKRTGEKVFLECVQDMDHENMFWYRQDPGLGLRLIYFSYDVKMKEKGDIPEGYSVSREKKERFSLILESASTNQTSMYLCASSIDTDTQYFGPGTRLTVL.

V is TRBV18 and J is TRBJ1-2, with 7 bases that match TRBD1. Trimming removed 6 bases from V and 8 bases from J; junction bases left unmatched: 15. The CDR3 extends over 15 amino acids. Germline lookup yields CDR1 KGHSH and CDR2 LQKENI. Here the CDR3 DNA reads TGTGCCAGCTCGATGGTATCTGACAGGGATGGGGGCTACACCTTC. This encodes CASSMVSDRDGGYTF.

The J gene is TRBJ2-7, the V gene TRBV7-2; D gene ambiguous. Looked up from germline, CDR1 is SGHTA and CDR2 is FQGNSA. V was trimmed by 1 base and J by 4 bases, leaving 8 bases between them. CDR3 length equals 13 residues. Written as DNA, the CDR3 is TGTGCCAGCAGCTTAGGTCAGTTTTACGAGCAGTACTTC. Translation gives CASSLGQFYEQYF.

This clone showed up just once. At one of its ends the junction is not consistent with the germline gene, which may arise from a read error. The chain couples TRBV19 to TRBJ1-1; tentatively, D is TRBD1 (5 bases). The CDR3 extends over 16 amino acids. Germline loops: CDR1 LNHDA, CDR2 SQIVND (reference sequence). The CDR3 region is CASSIIVGRENNEAFF. In DNA, the CDR3 is TGTGCCAGTAGTATAATTGTGGGGCGCGAAAACAATGAAGCTTTCTTT. Drawing the rest from reference TRBV19 and TRBJ1-1, the complete variable domain is DGGITQSPKYLFRKEGQNVTLSCEQNLNHDAMYWYRQDPGQGLRLIYYSQIVNDFQKGDIAEGYSVSREKKESFPLTVTSAQKNPTAFYLCASSIIVGRENNEAFFGQGTRLTVV.

CDR3 bases: TGTGCCAGCTCAACTGGACAGGATGAAAAACTGTTTTTT. Translating gives CASSTGQDEKLFF. The rearrangement joins TRBV18 to TRBJ1-4; 7 nucleotides line up with TRBD1. Per the germline V gene, CDR1 is KGHSH and CDR2 is LQKENI. The CDR3 spans 13 residues. With 5 bases clipped from V and 6 bases from J, the junction kept 3 bases outside the gene matches.

The CDR3 loop reads CASSYATGGETQYF. CDR3 in DNA: TGTGCCAGCAGTTACGCGACGGGTGGGGAGACCCAGTACTTC. This chain links TRBV2 with TRBJ2-5; D is uncertain. The germline gives CDR1 SNHLY, CDR2 FYNNEI. The V gene lost 5 bases and the J gene lost 5 bases, with 15 bases spanning the gap. The CDR3 has 14 amino acids.